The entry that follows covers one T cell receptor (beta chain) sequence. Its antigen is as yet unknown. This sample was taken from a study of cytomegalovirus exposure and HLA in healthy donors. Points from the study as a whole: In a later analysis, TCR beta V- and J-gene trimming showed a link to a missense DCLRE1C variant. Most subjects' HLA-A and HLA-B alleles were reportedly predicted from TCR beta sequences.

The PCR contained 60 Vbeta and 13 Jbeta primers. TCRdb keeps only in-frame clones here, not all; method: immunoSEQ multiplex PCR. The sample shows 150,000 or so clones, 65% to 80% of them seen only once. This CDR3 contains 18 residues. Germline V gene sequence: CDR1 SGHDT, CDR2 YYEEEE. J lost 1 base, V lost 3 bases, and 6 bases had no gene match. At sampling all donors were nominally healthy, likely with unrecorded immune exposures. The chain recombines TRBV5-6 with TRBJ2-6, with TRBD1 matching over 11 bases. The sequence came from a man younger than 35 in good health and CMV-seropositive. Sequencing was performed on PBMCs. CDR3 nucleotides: TGTGCCAGCAGCTCCGGGACAGGGGGATCGTCTGGGGCCAACGTCCTGACTTTC. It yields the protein CASSSGTGGSSGANVLTF.